This T cell receptor beta chain was sequenced for a study of T cells in Graves' hyperthyroidism and ophthalmopathy. Amplification of TCR beta CDR3 regions was performed using RNA transcripts as template. When the TCR CDR3 underwent first-round RT-PCR, the HTBI primer set was used. One entry per CDR3 protein results from TCRdb running MiXCR on the multiplex PCR reads. This sample has approximately 610,000 distinct CDR3 sequences, with roughly 14% found just once. This clonotype showed up many times. The V gene lost 4 bases and the J gene lost 5 bases, with 11 bases spanning the gap. CDR1 and CDR2 from the germline V gene are SQVTM and ANQGSEA. The CDR3 is 12 amino acids.

The TCR originated in a woman in her thirties or forties with Graves' ophthalmopathy. The chain joins TRBV29-1 to TRBJ2-5; D remains ambiguous. Input material: blood. The CDR3 sequence is CSVGLTAETQYF. Written as DNA, the CDR3 is TGCAGCGTTGGGCTCACGGCGGAGACCCAGTACTTC.